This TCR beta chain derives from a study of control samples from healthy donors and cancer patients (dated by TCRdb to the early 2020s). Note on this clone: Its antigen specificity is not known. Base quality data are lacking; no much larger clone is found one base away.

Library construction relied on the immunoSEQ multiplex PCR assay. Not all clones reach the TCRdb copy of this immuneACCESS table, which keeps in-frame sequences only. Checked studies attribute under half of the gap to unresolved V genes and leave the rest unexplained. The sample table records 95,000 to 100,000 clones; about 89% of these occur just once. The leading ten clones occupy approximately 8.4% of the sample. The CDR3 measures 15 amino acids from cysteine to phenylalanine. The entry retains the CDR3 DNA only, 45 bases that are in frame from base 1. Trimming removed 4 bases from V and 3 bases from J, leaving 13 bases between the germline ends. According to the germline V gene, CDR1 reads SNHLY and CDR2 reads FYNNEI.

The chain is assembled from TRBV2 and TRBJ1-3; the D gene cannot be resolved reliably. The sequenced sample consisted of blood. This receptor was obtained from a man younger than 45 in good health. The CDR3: CASSVNTHIGNTIYF. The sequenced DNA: TGTGCCAGCAGTGTTAACACCCATATTGGAAACACCATATATTTT. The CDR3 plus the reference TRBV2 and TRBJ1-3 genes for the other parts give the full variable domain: EPEVTQTPSHQVTQMGQEVILRCVPISNHLYFYWYRQILGQKVEFLVSFYNNEISEKSEIFDDQFSVERPDGSNFTLKIRSTKLEDSAMYFCASSVNTHIGNTIYFGEGSWLTVV.